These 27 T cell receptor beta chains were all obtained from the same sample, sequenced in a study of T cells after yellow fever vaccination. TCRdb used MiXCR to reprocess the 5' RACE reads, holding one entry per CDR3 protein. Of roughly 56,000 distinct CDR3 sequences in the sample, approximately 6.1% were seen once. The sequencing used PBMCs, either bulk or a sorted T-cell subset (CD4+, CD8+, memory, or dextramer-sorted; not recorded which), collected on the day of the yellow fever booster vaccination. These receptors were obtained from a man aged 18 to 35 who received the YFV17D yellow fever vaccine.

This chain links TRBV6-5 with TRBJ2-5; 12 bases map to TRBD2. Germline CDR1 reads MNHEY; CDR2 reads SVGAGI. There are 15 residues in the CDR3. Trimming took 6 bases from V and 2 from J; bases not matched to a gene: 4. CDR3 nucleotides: TGTGCCAGCAGGACTAGCGGGGGAACACAAGAGACCCAGTACTTC. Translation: CASRTSGGTQETQYF.

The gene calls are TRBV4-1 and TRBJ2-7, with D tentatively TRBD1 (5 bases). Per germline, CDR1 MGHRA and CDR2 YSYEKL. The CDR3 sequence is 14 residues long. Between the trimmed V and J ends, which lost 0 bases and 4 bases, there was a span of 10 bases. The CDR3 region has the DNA TGCGCCAGCAGCCAAGAGAGACAGCGTTACGAGCAGTACTTC. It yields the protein CASSQERQRYEQYF.

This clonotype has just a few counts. CDR3 coding DNA: TGTGCCAGCATATTAATTCCGGGACAGGGTCACCTTCTAACAGATACGCAGTATTTT. Translating it yields CASILIPGQGHLLTDTQYF. The chain uses TRBV21-1 and TRBJ2-3; the table calls TRBD1, which could not be checked here. TRBV21-1 is recorded as a pseudogene. The CDR3 sequence is 19 residues long.

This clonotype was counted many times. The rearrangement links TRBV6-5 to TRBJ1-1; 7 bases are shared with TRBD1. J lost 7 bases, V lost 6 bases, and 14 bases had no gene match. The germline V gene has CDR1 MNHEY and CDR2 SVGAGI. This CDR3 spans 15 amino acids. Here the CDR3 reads CASSPRGAGWSEAFF. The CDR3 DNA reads TGTGCCAGCAGCCCCAGGGGGGCAGGGTGGAGTGAAGCTTTCTTT.

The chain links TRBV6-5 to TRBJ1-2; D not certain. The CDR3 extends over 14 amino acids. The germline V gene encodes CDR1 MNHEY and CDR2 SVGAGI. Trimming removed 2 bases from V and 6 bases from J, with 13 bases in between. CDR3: CASSYGGGRDGYTF. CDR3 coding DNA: TGTGCCAGCAGTTACGGCGGCGGTAGGGATGGCTACACCTTC.

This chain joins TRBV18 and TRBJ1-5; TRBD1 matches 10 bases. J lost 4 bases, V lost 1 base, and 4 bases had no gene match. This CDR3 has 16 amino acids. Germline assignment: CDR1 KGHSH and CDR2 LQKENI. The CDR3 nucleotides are TGTGCCAGCTCACCACTCGGGACAGGGGAGAATCAGCCCCAGCATTTT. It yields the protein CASSPLGTGENQPQHF.

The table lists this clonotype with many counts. The DNA for the CDR3 is TGCAGTGCTAACCGGGTGGGAAAGACCGGGGAGCTGTTTTTT. Residues: CSANRVGKTGELFF. The chain joins TRBV20-1 to TRBJ2-2; no firm D call. The CDR3 is 14 amino acids. Trimming took 4 bases from V and 5 from J, leaving 14 bases between them. Germline CDR1 reads DFQATT; CDR2 reads SNEGSKA (reference sequence).

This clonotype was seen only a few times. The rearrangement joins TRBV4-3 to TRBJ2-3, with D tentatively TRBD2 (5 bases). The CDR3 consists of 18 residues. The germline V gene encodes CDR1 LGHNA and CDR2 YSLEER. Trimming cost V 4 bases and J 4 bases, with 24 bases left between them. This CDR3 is CASSPGPSSPTRPDTQYF. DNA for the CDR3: TGCGCCAGCAGCCCTGGGCCTTCTAGCCCCACGCGTCCAGATACGCAGTATTTT.

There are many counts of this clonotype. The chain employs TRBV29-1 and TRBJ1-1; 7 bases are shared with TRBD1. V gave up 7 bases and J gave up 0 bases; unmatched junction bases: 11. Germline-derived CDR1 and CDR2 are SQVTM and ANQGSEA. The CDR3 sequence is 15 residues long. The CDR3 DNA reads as TGCAGCGCATTGACTACAGGGGCCATGAACACTGAAGCTTTCTTT. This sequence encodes CSALTTGAMNTEAFF.

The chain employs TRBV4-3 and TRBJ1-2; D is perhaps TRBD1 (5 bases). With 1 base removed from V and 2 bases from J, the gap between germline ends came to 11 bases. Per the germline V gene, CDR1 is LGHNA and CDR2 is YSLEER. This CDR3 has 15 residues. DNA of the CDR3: TGCGCCAGCAGCCAAGGGAGGTGGGGGAACTATGGCTACACCTTC. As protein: CASSQGRWGNYGYTF.

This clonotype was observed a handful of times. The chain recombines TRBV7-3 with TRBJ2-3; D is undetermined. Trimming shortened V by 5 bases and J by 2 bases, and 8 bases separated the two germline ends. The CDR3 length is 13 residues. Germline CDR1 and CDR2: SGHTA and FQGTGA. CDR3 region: CASSPPFTDTQYF. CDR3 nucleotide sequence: TGTGCCAGCAGCCCCCCCTTCACAGATACGCAGTATTTT.

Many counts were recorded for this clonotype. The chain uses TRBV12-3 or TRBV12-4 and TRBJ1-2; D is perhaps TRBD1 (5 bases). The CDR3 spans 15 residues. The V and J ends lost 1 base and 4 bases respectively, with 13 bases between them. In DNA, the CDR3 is TGTGCCAGCAGTTTAGGGGGACTAACCGGCTATGGCTACACCTTC. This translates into CASSLGGLTGYGYTF.

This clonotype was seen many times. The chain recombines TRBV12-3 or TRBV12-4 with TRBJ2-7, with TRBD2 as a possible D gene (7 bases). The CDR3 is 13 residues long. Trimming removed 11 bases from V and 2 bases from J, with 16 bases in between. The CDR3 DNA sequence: TGTGCCTCGACGAAGGGGGGGGCCTACGAGCAGTACTTC. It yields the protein CASTKGGAYEQYF.

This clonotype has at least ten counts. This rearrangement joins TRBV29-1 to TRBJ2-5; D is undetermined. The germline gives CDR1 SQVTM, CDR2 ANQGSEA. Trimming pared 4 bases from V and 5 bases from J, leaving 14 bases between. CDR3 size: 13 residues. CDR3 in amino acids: CSVVLSGVETQYF. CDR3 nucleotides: TGCAGCGTTGTTCTTTCGGGTGTCGAGACCCAGTACTTC.

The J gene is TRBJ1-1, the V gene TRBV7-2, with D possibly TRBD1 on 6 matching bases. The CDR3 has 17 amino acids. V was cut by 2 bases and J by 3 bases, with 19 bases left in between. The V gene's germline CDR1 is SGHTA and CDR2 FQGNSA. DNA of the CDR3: TGTGCCAGCAGCTTAACAAGGTTAGCAGGGGTGGACACTGAAGCTTTCTTT. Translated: CASSLTRLAGVDTEAFF.

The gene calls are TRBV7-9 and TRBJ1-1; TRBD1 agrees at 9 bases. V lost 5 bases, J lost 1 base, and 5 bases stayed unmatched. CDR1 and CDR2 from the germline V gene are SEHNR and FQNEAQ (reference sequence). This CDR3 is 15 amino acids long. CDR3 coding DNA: TGTGCCAGCAGCCGAACAGGGGGCTCGAACACTGAAGCTTTCTTT. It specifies CASSRTGGSNTEAFF.

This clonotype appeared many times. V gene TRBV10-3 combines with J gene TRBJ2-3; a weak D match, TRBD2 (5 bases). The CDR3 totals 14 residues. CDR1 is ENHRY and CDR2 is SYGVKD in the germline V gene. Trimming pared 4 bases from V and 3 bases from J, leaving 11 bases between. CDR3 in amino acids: CAISAGEWTDTQYF. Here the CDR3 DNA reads TGTGCCATCAGTGCCGGGGAATGGACAGATACGCAGTATTTT.

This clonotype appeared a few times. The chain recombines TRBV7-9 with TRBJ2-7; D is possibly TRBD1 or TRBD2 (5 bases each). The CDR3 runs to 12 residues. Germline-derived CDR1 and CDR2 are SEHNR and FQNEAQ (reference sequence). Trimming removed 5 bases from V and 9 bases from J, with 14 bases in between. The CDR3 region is CASSPGDGGQYF. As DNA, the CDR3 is TGTGCCAGCAGCCCCGGGGATGGGGGGCAGTACTTC.

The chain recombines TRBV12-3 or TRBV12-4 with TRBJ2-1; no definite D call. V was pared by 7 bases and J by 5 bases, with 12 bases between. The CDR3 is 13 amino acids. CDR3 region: CASNGLGNNEQFF. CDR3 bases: TGTGCCAGCAACGGTTTGGGAAACAATGAGCAGTTCTTC.

CDR3 in DNA: TGTGCCAGTACCCTAGGGAACACTGAAGCTTTCTTT. This codes for CASTLGNTEAFF. The chain uses TRBV19 and TRBJ1-1; D is undetermined. Germline loops: CDR1 LNHDA, CDR2 SQIVND (reference sequence). With 7 bases removed from V and 1 base from J, the gap between germline ends came to 7 bases. The CDR3 sequence is 12 residues long.

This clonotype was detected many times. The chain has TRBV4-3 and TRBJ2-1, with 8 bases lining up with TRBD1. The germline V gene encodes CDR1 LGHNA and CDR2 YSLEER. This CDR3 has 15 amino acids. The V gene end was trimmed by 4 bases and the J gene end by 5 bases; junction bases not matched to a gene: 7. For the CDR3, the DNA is TGCGCCAGCAGCCTCGATGGGACAGGAGACAATGAGCAGTTCTTC. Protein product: CASSLDGTGDNEQFF.

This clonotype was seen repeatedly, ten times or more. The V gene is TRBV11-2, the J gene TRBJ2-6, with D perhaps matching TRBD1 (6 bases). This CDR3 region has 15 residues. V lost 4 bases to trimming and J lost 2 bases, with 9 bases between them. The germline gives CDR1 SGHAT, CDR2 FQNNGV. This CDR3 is CASSWNRAGANVLTF. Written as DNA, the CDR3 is TGTGCCAGCAGCTGGAACAGGGCTGGGGCCAACGTCCTGACTTTC.

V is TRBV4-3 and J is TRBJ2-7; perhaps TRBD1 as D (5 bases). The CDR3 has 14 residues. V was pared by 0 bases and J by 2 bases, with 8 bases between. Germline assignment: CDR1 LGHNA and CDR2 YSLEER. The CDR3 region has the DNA TGCGCCAGCAGCCAAGAGTTCAGGGCCTACGAGCAGTACTTC. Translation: CASSQEFRAYEQYF.

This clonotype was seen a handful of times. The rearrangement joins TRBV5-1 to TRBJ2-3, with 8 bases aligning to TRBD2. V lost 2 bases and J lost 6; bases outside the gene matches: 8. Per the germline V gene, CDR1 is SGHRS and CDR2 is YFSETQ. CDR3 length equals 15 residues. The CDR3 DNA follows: TGCGCCAGCAGCTTACTGGGACTAGGGAGGGATACGCAGTATTTT. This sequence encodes CASSLLGLGRDTQYF. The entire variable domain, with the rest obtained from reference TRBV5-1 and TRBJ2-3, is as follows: KAGVTQTPRYLIKTRGQQVTLSCSPISGHRSVSWYQQTPGQGLQFLFEYFSETQRNKGNFPGRFSGRQFSNSRSEMNVSTLELGDSALYLCASSLLGLGRDTQYFGPGTRLTVL.

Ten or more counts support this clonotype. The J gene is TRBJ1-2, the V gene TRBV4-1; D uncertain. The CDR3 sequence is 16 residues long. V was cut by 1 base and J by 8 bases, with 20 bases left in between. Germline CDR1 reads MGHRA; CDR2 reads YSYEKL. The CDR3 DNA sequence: TGCGCCAGCAGCCAAGTAATCGGGATCACCGCGAAGGGCTACACCTTC. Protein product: CASSQVIGITAKGYTF.

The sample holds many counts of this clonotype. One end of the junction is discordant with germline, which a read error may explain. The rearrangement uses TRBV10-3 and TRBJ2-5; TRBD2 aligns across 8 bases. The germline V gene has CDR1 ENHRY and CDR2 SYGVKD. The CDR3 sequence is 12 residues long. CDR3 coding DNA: TGTGCCATCAGTCAAGCGGGGGCGACCCCTACTTTC. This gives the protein CAISQAGATPTF.

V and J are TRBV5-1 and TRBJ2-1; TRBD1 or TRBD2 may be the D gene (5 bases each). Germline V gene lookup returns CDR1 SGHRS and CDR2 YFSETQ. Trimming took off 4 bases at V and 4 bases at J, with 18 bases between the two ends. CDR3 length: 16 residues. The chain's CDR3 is CASSQGEGPYYNEQFF. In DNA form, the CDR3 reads TGCGCCAGCAGCCAGGGTGAGGGACCATATTACAATGAGCAGTTCTTC.